Detailed here is one T cell receptor beta chain. This clonotype showed up just a few times. Its recognized antigen is unknown. Base qualities are not recorded, but no much larger clone differs from it by a single base. Every donor was a healthy Caucasian. Miltenyi CD45RO+ enrichment and human naive T-cell isolation kits were used to isolate memory (CD45RO+) and naive T cells from PBMC. This entry comes from a study of identical twins (dated by TCRdb to about 2016). With respect to the entire study: The study deep-sequenced TCR alpha and beta repertoires from monozygotic twins, unrelated adults of various ages and cord blood to test whether fetal clonotypes persist. To rule out contamination, replicate twin experiments were performed at different times with different library preparation protocols. Beyond this particular receptor, the publication reports: Fewer insertions were carried by abundant cord blood beta clonotypes, a similar but weaker trend appeared in young adult naive repertoires, and no such trend appeared in memory repertoires. Conclusions relied on cross-sectional statistical analysis, since the same donors could not be followed over many years. Zero-insertion analyses could be partly confounded by invariant T cells such as MAIT and iNKT, though diverse VJ usage argued against such confounding for most clonotypes. A weaker excess of twin sharing was found in beta out-of-frame sequences because the signal-to-noise ratio was lowered by fewer shared sequences. Recombination models systematically underestimated out-of-frame TCR alpha sharing in monozygotic twins but agreed with sharing between unrelated individuals. Out-of-frame TCR alpha sequences shared between twins showed an excess of low generation-probability sequences compared with coincidental sharing between unrelated individuals.

Library generation was performed with 5' RACE. The data were produced on an Illumina HiSeq 2000. A universal primer binding site was added through template switching, and the final cDNA carried a unique molecular identifier so that TCR cDNA molecules could be counted accurately. First-strand cDNA for TCR alpha and beta chains was synthesized from specific primers in the conserved constant-segment region. To control for contamination, every cDNA library was double barcoded, receiving both a SMART-Mk sample barcode and Illumina barcodes. TruSeq adapter sequences and Illumina sample barcodes were added in two successive PCR steps. TCR alpha and beta cDNA libraries were sequenced on the Illumina HiSeq platform with custom primers. In the paper's pipeline: Raw reads were processed with MiGEC to extract unique molecular identifiers, and MiXCR was used to determine CDR3 positions. Recombination models were inferred per individual with the repgenHMM and IGoR tools using an EM algorithm. The tcR package in R was used for shared clonotype analysis, with sharing normalized by the product of cloneset sizes. Out-of-frame nonproductive sequences were analyzed to study raw recombination free of thymic and clonal selection effects. TCRdb applied fastp at Q25 and MiXCR to the public reads, then kept only in-frame beta chains. Rows are unified per CDR3 protein, each entry keeping the most common DNA and genes. None of the V and J calls come from the authors' own analysis; TCRdb made them. This sample gives 150,000 or so distinct CDR3 sequences in total; approximately 3.5% of them show up just once. The ten largest clones add up to 7% to 10% of the sample.

CDR1 and CDR2 were assigned from the germline V gene (reference sequence) as DFQATT and SNEGSKA. Ends trimmed: V by 2 bases, J by 0 bases; bases unmatched to a gene: 7. The CDR3 sequence holds 16 residues, the cysteine and phenylalanine included. Only the CDR3 region is kept as DNA, spanning 48 bases read in frame from base 1. The TCR sequence derives from a man in his late teens or twenties in good health. Specimen: memory T cells sorted from blood. The cell subset or site tag for this specimen amounts to: CD45RO+ enriched T cells. The chain links TRBV20-1 with TRBJ2-7, with 10 central nucleotides matching TRBD2. The DNA sequence follows: TGCAGTGCTAGAAAGCGGGAGGGACTAAACTCCTACGAGCAGTACTTC. This yields the protein CSARKREGLNSYEQYF.